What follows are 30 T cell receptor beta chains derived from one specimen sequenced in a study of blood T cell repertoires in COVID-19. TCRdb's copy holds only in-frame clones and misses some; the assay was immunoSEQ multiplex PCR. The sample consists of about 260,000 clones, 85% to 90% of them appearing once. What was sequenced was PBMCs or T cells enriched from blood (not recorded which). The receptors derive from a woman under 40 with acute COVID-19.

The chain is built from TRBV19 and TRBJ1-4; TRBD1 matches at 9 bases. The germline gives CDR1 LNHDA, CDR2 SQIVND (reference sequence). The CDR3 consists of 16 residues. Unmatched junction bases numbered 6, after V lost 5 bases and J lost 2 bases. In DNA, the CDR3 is TGTGCCAGTAGTCTGGACAGGGGCACGACTAATGAAAAACTGTTTTTT. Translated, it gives CASSLDRGTTNEKLFF.

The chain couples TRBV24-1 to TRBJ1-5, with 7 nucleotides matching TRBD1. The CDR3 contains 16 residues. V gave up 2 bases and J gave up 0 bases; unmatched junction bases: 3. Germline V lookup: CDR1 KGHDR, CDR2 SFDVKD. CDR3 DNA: TGTGCCACCAGTGATTCCGGACAGGATAGCAATCAGCCCCAGCATTTT. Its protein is CATSDSGQDSNQPQHF.

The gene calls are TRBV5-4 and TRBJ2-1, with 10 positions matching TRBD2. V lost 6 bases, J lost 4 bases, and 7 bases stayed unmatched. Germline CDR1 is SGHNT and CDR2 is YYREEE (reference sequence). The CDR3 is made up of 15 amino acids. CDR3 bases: TGTGCCAGCACCCTTGGACTAGCGGATTACAATGAGCAGTTCTTC. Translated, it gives CASTLGLADYNEQFF.

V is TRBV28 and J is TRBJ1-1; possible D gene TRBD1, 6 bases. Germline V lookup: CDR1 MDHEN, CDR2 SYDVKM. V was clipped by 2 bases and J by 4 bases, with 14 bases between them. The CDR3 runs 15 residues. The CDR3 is CASSLPPQGATEAFF. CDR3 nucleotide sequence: TGTGCCAGCAGTTTACCCCCACAGGGTGCCACTGAAGCTTTCTTT.

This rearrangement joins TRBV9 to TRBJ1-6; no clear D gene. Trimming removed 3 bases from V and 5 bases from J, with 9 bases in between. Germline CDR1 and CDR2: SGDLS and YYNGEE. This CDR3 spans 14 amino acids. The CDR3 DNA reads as TGTGCCAGCAGCGACCGGGGAAATAATTCACCCCTCCACTTT. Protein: CASSDRGNNSPLHF.

The CDR3 sequence: CASSLVAGDTGELFF. The CDR3 nucleotides read TGTGCCAGCAGCTTAGTAGCGGGGGACACCGGGGAGCTGTTTTTT. V is TRBV7-2 and J is TRBJ2-2, with 9 bases aligning to TRBD2. The CDR3 is 15 residues long. The ends lost 1 base at V and 3 bases at J; junction bases unmatched: 0. Germline V gene sequence: CDR1 SGHTA, CDR2 FQGNSA.

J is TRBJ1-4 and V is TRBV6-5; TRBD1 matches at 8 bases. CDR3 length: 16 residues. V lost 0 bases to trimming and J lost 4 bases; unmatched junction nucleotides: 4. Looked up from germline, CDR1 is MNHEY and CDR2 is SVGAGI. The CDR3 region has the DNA TGTGCCAGCAGTTACTCAGAGACAGGGGTTAATGAAAAACTGTTTTTT. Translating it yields CASSYSETGVNEKLFF.

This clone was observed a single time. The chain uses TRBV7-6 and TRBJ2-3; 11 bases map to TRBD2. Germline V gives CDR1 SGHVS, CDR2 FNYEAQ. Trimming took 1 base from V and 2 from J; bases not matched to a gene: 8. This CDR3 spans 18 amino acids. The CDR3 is CASSLVGGTSGYTDTQYF. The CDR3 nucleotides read TGTGCCAGCAGCTTAGTAGGAGGGACTAGCGGATACACAGATACGCAGTATTTT.

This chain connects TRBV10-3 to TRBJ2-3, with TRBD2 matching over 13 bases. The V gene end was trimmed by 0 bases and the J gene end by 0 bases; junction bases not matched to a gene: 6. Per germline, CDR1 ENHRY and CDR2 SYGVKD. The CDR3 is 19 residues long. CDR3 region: CAISESGTSGISSTDTQYF. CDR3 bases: TGTGCCATCAGTGAGTCAGGGACTAGCGGGATTTCTAGCACAGATACGCAGTATTTT.

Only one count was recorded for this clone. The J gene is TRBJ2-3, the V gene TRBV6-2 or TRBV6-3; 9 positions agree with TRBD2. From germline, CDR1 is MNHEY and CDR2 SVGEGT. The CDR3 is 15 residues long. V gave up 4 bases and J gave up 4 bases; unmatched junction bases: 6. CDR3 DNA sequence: TGTGCCAGCAGTTCTATAGCGGGAGTCCCAGATACGCAGTATTTT. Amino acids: CASSSIAGVPDTQYF.

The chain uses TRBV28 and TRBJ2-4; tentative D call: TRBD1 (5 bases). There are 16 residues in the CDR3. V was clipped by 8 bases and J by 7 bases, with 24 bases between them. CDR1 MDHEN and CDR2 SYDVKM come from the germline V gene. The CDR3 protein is CASQSLEVGARNIQYF. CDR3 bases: TGTGCCAGCCAAAGTTTAGAGGTAGGGGCGAGGAACATTCAGTACTTC.

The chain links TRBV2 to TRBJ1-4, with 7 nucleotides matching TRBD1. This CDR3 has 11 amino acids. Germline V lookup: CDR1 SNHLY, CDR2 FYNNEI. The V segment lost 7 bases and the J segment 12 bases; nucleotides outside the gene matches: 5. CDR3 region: CASTTGLELFF. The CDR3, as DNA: TGTGCCAGCACGACAGGGTTGGAACTGTTTTTT.

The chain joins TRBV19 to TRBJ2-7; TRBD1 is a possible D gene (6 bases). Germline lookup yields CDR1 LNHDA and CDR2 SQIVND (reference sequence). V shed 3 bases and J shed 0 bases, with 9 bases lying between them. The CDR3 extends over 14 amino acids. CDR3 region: CASSMGTNSYEQYF. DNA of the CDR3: TGTGCCAGTAGTATGGGGACAAACTCCTACGAGCAGTACTTC.

CDR3: CASSLTHMGLAGDEQFF. In DNA, the CDR3 is TGTGCCAGCAGCTTGACCCATATGGGACTAGCGGGAGATGAGCAGTTCTTC. The chain carries TRBV5-4 and TRBJ2-1, with 14 bases aligning to TRBD2. The J segment lost 8 bases and the V segment lost 1 base, leaving 8 bases of the junction unmatched. Per the germline V gene, CDR1 is SGHNT and CDR2 is YYREEE (reference sequence). The CDR3 extends over 17 amino acids.

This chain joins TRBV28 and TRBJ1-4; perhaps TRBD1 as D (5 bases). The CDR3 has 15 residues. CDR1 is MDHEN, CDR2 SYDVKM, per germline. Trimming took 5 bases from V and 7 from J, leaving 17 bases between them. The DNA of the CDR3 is TGTGCCAGCAGTACCAGGGAACAGTGGGGTGAAAAACTGTTTTTT. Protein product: CASSTREQWGEKLFF.

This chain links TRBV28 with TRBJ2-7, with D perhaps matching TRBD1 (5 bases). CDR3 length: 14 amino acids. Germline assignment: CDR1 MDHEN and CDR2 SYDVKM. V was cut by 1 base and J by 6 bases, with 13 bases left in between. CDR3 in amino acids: CASSLFLNQGEQYF. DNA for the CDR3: TGTGCCAGCAGTTTATTCTTGAACCAGGGCGAGCAGTACTTC.

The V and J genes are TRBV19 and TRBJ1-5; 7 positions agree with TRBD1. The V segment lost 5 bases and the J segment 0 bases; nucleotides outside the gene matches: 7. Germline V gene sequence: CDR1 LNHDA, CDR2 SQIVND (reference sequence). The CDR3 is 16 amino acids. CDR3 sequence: CASSGDSHYSNQPQHF. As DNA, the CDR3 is TGTGCCAGTAGTGGGGACAGCCATTATAGCAATCAGCCCCAGCATTTT.

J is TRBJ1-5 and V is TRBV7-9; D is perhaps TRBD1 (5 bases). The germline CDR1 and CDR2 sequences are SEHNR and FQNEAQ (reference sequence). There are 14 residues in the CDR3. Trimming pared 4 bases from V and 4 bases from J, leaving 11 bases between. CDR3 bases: TGTGCCAGCAGCTCAGGGTTTCGGAATCAGCCCCAGCATTTT. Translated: CASSSGFRNQPQHF. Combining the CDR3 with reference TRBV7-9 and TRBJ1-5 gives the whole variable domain DTGVSQNPRHKITKRGQNVTFRCDPISEHNRLYWYRQTLGQGPEFLTYFQNEAQLEKSRLLSDRFSAERPKGSFSTLEIQRTEQGDSAMYLCASSSGFRNQPQHFGDGTRLSIL.

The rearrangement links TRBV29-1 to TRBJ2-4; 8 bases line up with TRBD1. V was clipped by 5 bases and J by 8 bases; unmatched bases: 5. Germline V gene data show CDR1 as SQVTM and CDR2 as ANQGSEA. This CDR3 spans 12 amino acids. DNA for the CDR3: TGCAGCGTTAGTAACAGGGGGGACATTCAGTACTTC. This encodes CSVSNRGDIQYF.

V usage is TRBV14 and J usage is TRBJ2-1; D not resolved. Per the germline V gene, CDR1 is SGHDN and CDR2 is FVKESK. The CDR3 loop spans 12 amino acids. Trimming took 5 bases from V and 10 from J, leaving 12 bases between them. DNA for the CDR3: TGTGCCAGCAGCAGTTGGGCAGAAGAGCAGTTCTTC. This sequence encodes CASSSWAEEQFF.

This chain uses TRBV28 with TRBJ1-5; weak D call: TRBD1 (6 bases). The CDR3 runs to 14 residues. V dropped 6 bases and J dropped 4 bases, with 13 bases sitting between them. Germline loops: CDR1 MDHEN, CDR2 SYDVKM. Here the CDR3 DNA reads TGTGCCAGCAGAACCGGGACACAAAATCAGCCCCAGCATTTT. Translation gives CASRTGTQNQPQHF.

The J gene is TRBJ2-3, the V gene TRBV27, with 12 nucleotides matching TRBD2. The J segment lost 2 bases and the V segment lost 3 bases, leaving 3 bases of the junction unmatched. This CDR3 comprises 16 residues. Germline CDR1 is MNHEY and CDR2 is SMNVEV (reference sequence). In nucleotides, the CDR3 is TGTGCCAGCAGTTTTCTAGCGGGAGGGACCACAGATACGCAGTATTTT. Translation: CASSFLAGGTTDTQYF.

Here the CDR3 reads CASRANMDQPQHF. CDR3 bases: TGTGCCAGCAGGGCAAACATGGATCAGCCCCAGCATTTT. The J gene is TRBJ1-5, the V gene TRBV2, with no clear D. The CDR3 runs to 13 residues. Trimming shortened V by 6 bases and J by 5 bases, and 11 bases separated the two germline ends. CDR1 is SNHLY, CDR2 FYNNEI, per germline.

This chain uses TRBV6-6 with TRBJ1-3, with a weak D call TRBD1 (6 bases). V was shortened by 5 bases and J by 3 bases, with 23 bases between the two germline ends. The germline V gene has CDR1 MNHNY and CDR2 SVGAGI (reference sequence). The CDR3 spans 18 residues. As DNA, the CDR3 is TGTGCCAGCAGTCCCGACGATGGACAGTTTAGGGGTGGAAACACCATATATTTT. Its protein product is CASSPDDGQFRGGNTIYF.

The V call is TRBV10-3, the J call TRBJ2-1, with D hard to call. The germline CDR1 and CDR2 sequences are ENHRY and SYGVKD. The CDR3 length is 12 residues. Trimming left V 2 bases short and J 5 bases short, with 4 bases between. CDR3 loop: CAISEVNNEQFF. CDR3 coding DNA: TGTGCCATCAGTGAGGTAAACAATGAGCAGTTCTTC.

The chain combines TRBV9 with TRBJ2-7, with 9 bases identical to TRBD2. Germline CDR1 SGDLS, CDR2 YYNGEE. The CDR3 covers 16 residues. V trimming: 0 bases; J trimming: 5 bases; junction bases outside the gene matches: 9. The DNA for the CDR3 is TGTGCCAGCAGCGTAGAGGCTAGCGGGAACTTAGACGAGCAGTACTTC. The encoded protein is CASSVEASGNLDEQYF. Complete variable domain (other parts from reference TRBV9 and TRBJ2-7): DSGVTQTPKHLITATGQRVTLRCSPRSGDLSVYWYQQSLDQGLQFLIQYYNGEERAKGNILERFSAQQFPDLHSELNLSSLELGDSALYFCASSVEASGNLDEQYFGPGTRLTVT.

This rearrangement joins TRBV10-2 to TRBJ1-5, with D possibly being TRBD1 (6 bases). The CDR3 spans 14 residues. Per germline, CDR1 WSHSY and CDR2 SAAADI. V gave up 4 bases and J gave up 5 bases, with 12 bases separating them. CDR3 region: CASSVGQSDQPQHF. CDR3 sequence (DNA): TGCGCCAGCAGTGTCGGACAGAGCGATCAGCCCCAGCATTTT.

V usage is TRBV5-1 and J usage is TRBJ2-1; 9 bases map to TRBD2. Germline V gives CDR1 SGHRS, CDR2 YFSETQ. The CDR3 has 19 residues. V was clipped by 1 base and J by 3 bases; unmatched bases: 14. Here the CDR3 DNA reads TGCGCCAGCAGCTTGACGGAACTAGCGGGTGGTCGTGTCTACAATGAGCAGTTCTTC. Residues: CASSLTELAGGRVYNEQFF.

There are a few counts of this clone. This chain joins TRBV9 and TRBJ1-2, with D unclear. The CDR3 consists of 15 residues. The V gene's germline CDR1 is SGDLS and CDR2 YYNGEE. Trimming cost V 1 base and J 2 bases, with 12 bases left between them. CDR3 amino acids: CASSVYGETNYGYTF. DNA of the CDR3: TGTGCCAGCAGCGTATATGGTGAGACAAACTATGGCTACACCTTC.

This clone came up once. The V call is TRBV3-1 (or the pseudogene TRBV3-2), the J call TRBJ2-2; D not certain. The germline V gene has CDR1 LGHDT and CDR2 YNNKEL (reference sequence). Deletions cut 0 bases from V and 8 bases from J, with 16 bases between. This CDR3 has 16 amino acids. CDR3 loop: CASSQERNARAGELFF. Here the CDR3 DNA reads TGTGCCAGCAGCCAAGAGCGCAATGCACGCGCTGGGGAGCTGTTTTTT.